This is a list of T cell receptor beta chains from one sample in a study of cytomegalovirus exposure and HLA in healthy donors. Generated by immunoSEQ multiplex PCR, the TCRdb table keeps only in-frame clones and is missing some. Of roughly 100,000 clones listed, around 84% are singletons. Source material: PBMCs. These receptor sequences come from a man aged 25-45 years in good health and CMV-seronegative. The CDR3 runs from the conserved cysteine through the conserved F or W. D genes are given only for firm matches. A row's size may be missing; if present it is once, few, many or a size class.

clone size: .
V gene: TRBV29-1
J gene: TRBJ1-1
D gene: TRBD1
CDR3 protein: CSGDSKNTEAFF
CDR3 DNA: TGCAGCGGGGACAGTAAGAACACTGAAGCTTTCTTT

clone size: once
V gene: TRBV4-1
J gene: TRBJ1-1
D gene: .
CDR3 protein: CASSQVAVMNTEAFF
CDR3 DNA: TGCGCCAGCAGCCAAGTCGCGGTAATGAACACTGAAGCTTTCTTT

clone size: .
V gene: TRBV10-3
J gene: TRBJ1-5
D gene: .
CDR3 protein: CAISEPRNQPQHF
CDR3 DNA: TGTGCCATCAGTGAGCCACGGAATCAGCCCCAGCATTTT

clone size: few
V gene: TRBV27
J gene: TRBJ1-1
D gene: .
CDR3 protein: CASSPTGLGAFF
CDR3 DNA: TGTGCCAGCAGTCCGACCGGACTAGGAGCTTTCTTT

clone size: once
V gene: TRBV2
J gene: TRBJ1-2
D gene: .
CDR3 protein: CASNREGYGYTF
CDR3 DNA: TGTGCCAGCAACAGGGAAGGCTATGGCTACACCTTC

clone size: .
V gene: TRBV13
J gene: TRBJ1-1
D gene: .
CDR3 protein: CASSLFQGSNTEAFF
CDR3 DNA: TGTGCCAGCAGCTTATTTCAGGGATCGAACACTGAAGCTTTCTTT

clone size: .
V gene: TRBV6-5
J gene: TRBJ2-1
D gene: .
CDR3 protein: CASSPAEGEQFF
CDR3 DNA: TGTGCCAGCAGCCCTGCTGAGGGCGAGCAGTTCTTC

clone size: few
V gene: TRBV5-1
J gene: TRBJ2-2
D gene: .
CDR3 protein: CASSFDPGQNTGELFF
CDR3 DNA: TGCGCCAGCAGCTTCGATCCGGGACAGAACACCGGGGAGCTGTTTTTT

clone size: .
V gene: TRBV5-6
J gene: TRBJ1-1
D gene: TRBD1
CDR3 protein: CASSLVTGGTEAFF
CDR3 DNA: TGTGCCAGCAGCTTGGTGACAGGGGGCACTGAAGCTTTCTTT

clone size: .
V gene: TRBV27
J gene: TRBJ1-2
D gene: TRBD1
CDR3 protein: CASSYSTGDKNYGYTF
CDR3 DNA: TGTGCCAGCAGTTATAGTACAGGGGATAAAAACTATGGCTACACCTTC